This T cell receptor beta chain was obtained from a study of a mutant IDH1 vaccine in newly diagnosed glioma (dated by TCRdb to the early 2020s). A note on the overall study: Vaccination was initiated 4-6 weeks after radiotherapy alone, or concurrently with temozolomide cycles in the chemotherapy-containing groups. The approximately 32 treated patients were approximately 60% male and around 40% female, with a mean age of 40.4 years. Before enrollment, most patients had been given radiochemotherapy with temozolomide as standard therapy, while the rest had received either radiotherapy alone or temozolomide alone. Visit V12 was the week-35 safety follow-up and visit V13 was the week-47 end of study. Peripheral blood was collected at six visits: V03 (baseline), V05, V07, V10, V12 and V13. Longitudinal TCRB deep sequencing was done for 25 to 30 treated patients, wherever samples were available for exploratory analyses. The paper as a whole reports these results and caveats: Changes in the top peripheral T cell clonotypes picked up by TCRB sequencing did not appear to be linked to pseudoprogression. Selection of PBMC samples for TCRB deep sequencing was based on availability. Across multiple MHC alleles, vaccine-induced immune responses were seen in 85% to 95% of patients. The authors stated that sample limitations prevented analyses of patient blood samples from being reproduced.

With regard to this clone: What antigen it recognizes has not been identified. It has no much larger one-base neighbor in the sample; base qualities were not kept.

The CDR3 numbers 16 residues from cysteine through phenylalanine. The sequence is cut down to CDR3 DNA, 48 bases in frame from base 1. Sequences PRHDT (CDR1) and FYEKMQ (CDR2) are obtained from the germline V gene (reference sequence). The V end loses 5 bases and the J end loses 5 bases, and a stretch of 19 bases separates them. The library relied on the immunoSEQ multiplex PCR assay. Rearranged TCR beta chain sequences were amplified with the hsTCRB Kit following the manufacturer's protocol. Sequencing of TCRB libraries was carried out on an Illumina MiSeq. Per the original workflow: The kit vendor's proprietary platform handled demultiplexing, trimming and gene mapping. As stored in TCRdb, this immuneACCESS dataset retains in-frame rearrangements with V and J assigned. A fraction of the clones does not appear; measured against another copy, unresolved V genes explain less than half of the discrepancy, and the remainder lacks a known reason. That table gives V, J and clone size, and the DNA gave D and trimming. This sample holds 41,000 or so clones; 85% to 90% were observed only once. The top ten clonotypes cover approximately 1.5% of the sample.

This sample's time point label indicates: week 35, safety follow-up. Every vaccine dose consisted of 300 ug of a 20-mer mutant IDH1 peptide in Montanide, administered subcutaneously together with topical imiquimod. Patients received eight vaccinations in weeks 1, 3, 5, 7, 11, 15, 19 and 23, corresponding to visits V03 through V10. Newly diagnosed WHO grade 3 or 4 IDH1-mutant astrocytomas showing loss of nuclear ATRX were present in the donors. The samples were drawn from NOA16, a multicentre, single-arm, open-label phase I trial in Germany that tested a mutant IDH1 peptide vaccine in humans for the first time. Genomic DNA for TCRB sequencing was isolated from EDTA blood with the DNeasy Blood and Tissue Kit.

The sample in question was PBMCs, obtained from a glioma patient whose treatment included an IDH1 peptide vaccine. The sequence was collected from a man aged 40-50 years with glioma. The chain employs TRBV13 and TRBJ2-1; the D gene is perhaps TRBD1 or TRBD2, each of them matching over 5 bases. The CDR3 corresponds to CASSPPGTASDNEQFF. The sequence in DNA is TGTGCCAGCAGCCCACCGGGGACGGCCTCGGACAATGAGCAGTTCTTC.